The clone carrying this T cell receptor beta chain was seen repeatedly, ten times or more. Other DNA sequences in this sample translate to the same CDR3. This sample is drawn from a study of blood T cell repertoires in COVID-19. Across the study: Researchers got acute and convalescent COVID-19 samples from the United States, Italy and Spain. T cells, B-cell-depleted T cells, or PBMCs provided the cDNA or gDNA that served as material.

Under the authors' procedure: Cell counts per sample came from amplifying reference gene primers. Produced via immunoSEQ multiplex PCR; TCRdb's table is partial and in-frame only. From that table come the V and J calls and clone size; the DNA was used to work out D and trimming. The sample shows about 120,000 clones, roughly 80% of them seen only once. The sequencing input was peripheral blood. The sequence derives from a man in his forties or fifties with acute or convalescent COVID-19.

The CDR3 nucleotides are TGTGCCAGCAGTTTAGTACCGGGACTGGCCTACGAGCAGTACTTC. As protein: CASSLVPGLAYEQYF. The genes are TRBV27 and TRBJ2-7, with D perhaps TRBD2 (6 bases). With 2 bases removed from V and 2 bases from J, the gap between germline ends came to 13 bases. Per germline, CDR1 MNHEY and CDR2 SMNVEV (reference sequence). CDR3 length: 15 residues.